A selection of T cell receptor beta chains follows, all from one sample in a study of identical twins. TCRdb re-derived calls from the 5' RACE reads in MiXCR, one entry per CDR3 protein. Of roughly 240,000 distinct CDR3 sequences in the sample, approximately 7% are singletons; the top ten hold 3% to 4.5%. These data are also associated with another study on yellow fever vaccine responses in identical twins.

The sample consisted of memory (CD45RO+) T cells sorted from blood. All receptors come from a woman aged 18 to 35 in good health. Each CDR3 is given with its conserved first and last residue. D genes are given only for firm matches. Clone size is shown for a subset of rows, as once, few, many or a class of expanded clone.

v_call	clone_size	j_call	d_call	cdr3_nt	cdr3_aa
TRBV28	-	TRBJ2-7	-	TGTGCCAGCGGGGTCGGAATCTACGAGCAGTACTTC	CASGVGIYEQYF
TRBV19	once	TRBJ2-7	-	TGTGCCAGTAGTATGAGGGCAGTACGGGAGACCGAGCAGTACTTC	CASSMRAVRETEQYF
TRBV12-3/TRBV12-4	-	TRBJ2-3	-	TGTGCCAGCAGGACGGGACTTACAGATACGCAGTATTTT	CASRTGLTDTQYF
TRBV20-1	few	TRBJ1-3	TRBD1	TGCAGTGCTAGAGGGACAGGGCAGAGGTCTGGAAACACCATATATTTT	CSARGTGQRSGNTIYF
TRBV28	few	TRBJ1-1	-	TGTGCCAGCCACACTCCGGGTTCGGGCACTGAAGCTTTCTTT	CASHTPGSGTEAFF
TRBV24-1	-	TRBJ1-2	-	TGTGCCACCAGTGCTCCCAGCAGCTATGGCTACACCTTC	CATSAPSSYGYTF
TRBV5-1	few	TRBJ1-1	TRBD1	TGCACCAGCACCGGCCCTGCCTTGCACAGGGGACCGAACACTGAAGCTTTCTTT	CTSTGPALHRGPNTEAFF
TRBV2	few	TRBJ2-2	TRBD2	TGTGCCAGCAGTGATAGCGGGAGCGACACCGGGGAGCTGTTTTTT	CASSDSGSDTGELFF
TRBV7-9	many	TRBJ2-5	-	TGTGCCAGCAGCTTTTGGGGTGGGGAGACCCAGTACTTC	CASSFWGGETQYF
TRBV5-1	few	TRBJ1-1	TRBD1	TGCGCCAGCAGCTTAGGGGGCTGGGGAGACACTGAAGCTTTCTTT	CASSLGGWGDTEAFF
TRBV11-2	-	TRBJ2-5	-	TGTGCCAGCAGCTTATGGGCGTACCAAGAGACCCAGTACTTC	CASSLWAYQETQYF
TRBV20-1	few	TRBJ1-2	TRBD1	TGCAGTGCTAGAGTGACAGGGAGGTTGGGTGGCTACACCTTC	CSARVTGRLGGYTF
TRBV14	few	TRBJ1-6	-	TGTGCCAGCAGCCAAGTTTGGGGGCTTAATTCACCCCTCCACTTT	CASSQVWGLNSPLHF
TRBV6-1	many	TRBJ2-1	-	TGTGCCAGCAGTGAAATTCCCGGCTATGAGCAGTTCTTC	CASSEIPGYEQFF
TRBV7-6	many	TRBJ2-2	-	TGTGCCAGCAGCTTAGGCCCGACGAACACCGGGGAGCTGTTTTTT	CASSLGPTNTGELFF
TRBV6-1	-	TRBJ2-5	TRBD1	TGTGCCACCGGGTGGGACAGGGGGCGCGAAGAGACCCAGTACTTC	CATGWDRGREETQYF
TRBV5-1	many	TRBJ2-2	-	TGCGCCAGCAGCCTAAACTCCGGGGTTCCCGGGGAGCTGTTTTTT	CASSLNSGVPGELFF
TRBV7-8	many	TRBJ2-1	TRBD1	TGTGCCAGCAGCCTGTTGACAGGGGTTGGGAATGAGCAGTTCTTC	CASSLLTGVGNEQFF